This T cell receptor (beta chain) was recorded in a study of T cell clonotyping in hematopoietic cell transplantation. This CDR3 is built from 15 residues. The ends were cut back, 3 bases at V and 0 bases at J, with 12 bases in the middle. The germline CDR1 and CDR2 sequences are MGHDK and SYGVNS. Clones were read by immunoSEQ multiplex PCR, and TCRdb kept only the in-frame ones, dropping some. Among 15,000 or so clones, over 75% were seen once, and the ten largest hold approximately 4%. This clonotype was sampled from a middle-aged woman in good health. Some clones in this sample may be carry-over from other donors' samples. The chain is built from TRBV25-1 and TRBJ2-7; D gene ambiguous. The sequencing sample was made of peripheral blood mononuclear cells. The CDR3 loop reads CASSDPSVPSYEQYF. The CDR3 DNA reads as TGTGCCAGCAGTGACCCCTCCGTTCCCTCCTACGAGCAGTACTTC.